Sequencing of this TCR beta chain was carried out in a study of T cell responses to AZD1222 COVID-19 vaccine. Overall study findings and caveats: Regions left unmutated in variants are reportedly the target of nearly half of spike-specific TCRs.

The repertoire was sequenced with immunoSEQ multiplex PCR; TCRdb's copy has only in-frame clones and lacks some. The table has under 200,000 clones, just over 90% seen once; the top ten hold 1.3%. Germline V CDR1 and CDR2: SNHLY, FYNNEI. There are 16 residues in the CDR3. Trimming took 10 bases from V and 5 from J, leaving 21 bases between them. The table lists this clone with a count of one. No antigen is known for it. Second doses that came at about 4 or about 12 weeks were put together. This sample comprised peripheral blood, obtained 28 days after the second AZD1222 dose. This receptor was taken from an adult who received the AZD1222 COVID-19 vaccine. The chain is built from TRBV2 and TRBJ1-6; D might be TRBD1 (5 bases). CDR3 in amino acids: CATRSLDSLNNSPLHF. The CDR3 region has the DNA TGTGCCACCCGATCCCTCGACAGCTTAAATAATTCACCCCTCCACTTT.